This T cell receptor (beta chain) came from a study of blood T cell repertoires in COVID-19 (TCRdb year 2020). Background for the entire study: Samples covering the acute and convalescent phases of COVID-19 were provided by collaborators in the United States, Italy and Spain. Sample metadata almost always included a de-identified subject ID, COVID-19 status, age in years and sex. The samples were drawn from two sources: the first 160 participants of the ongoing ImmuneRACE study, and approximately 1,300 subjects contributed by 6 global collaborators. The prospective study material was composed of cDNA or gDNA derived from T cells, B-cell-depleted T cells, or PBMCs. The repertoires were released in a freely available public database meant as a resource for research on the immune response to SARS-CoV-2. Subjects who had been exposed to COVID-19, were actively infected with it, or had recovered from it provided the deeply sampled blood TCRbeta repertoires that made up the dataset. HLA class I and class II types, where available, came from metadata supplied by the sample provider rather than from assay-based typing.

Remarks on this clone: Which antigen it targets is not known. Within one base of it there is no much larger clone, and no base qualities were kept.

The CDR3 starts with the cysteine, ends with the phenylalanine, and has 17 residues. Only the CDR3 part of the read is kept: 51 bases, read in frame from the first base. Unmatched junction bases come to 6, with V trimmed by 4 bases and J by 0 bases. CDR1 and CDR2 were assigned from the germline V gene (reference sequence) as LNHNV and YYDKDF. Overall results and qualifications from the work: How much clinical and demographic metadata was included differed by source and by participant, and the metadata was provided uncurated.

The collaborating institutions used their own protocols to collect whole blood in K2EDTA tubes. For TCRbeta analysis, collaborator samples were shipped as frozen whole blood, as isolated PBMCs, or as DNA extracted from either sample type. TCRbeta CDR3 regions were amplified from genomic DNA using the immunoSEQ Assay, a bias-controlled multiplex PCR. In the source study's methods: The number of nucleated cells in each sample was estimated from the amplification of reference gene primers within the assay. To quantify the absolute abundance of each unique TCRbeta CDR3 rearrangement, sequence reads were collapsed and filtered. For each sample, productive Simpson clonality was calculated as the square root of Simpson's diversity index over productive rearrangements. The source is immuneACCESS, and TCRdb retained only in-frame sequences with V and J called. Part of the clones is not carried over; for the studies checked, unresolved V genes explain less than half of this, and the remainder is unexplained. For V, J and clone size, that table is used; D and trimming come from the DNA. The sample yields some 300,000 clones; about 88% were counted once. Over 1% of the sample belongs to the ten largest clones.

The sequence was collected from a man in his sixties or seventies with acute or convalescent COVID-19. The sample was peripheral blood. The chain was built from TRBV15 and TRBJ2-1, and 10 junctional nucleotides match TRBD2. The DNA sequence is TGTGCCACCAGCATTTACTTAGCGGGGGGCTCCTACAATGAGCAGTTCTTC. It encodes CATSIYLAGGSYNEQFF. Supplemented by the reference TRBV15 and TRBJ2-1 proteins around the CDR3, the complete variable domain is DAMVIQNPRYQVTQFGKPVTLSCSQTLNHNVMYWYQQKSSQAPKLLFHYYDKDFNNEADTPDNFQSRRPNTSFCFLDIRSPGLGDTAMYLCATSIYLAGGSYNEQFFGPGTRLTVL.